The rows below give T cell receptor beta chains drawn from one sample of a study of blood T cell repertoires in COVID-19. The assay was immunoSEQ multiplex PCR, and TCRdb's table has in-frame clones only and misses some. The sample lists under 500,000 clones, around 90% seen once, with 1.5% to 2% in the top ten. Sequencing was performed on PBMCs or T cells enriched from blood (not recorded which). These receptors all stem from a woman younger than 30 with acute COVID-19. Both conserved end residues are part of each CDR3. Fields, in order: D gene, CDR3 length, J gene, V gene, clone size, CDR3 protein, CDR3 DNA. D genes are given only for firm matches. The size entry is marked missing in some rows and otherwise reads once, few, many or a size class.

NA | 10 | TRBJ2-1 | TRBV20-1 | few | CSAKTDQQFF | TGCAGTGCTAAGACTGATCAGCAGTTCTTC
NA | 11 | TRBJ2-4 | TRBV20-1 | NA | CSWGGKNIQYF | TGCAGCTGGGGAGGCAAAAACATTCAGTACTTC
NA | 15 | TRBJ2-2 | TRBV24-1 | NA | CATSDMHDSFGELFF | TGTGCCACCAGTGACATGCACGACTCTTTCGGGGAGCTGTTTTTT
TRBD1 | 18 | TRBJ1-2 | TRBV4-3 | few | CASSQGPGQGASHYGYTF | TGCGCCAGCAGCCAGGGACCGGGACAGGGGGCGAGCCACTATGGCTACACCTTC
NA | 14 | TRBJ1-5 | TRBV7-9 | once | CASSSGQSDQPQHF | TGTGCCAGCAGCAGCGGACAGTCCGATCAGCCCCAGCATTTT
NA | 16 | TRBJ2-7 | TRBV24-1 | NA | CATSDLGTSGSYEQYF | TGTGCCACCAGTGATTTGGGAACCAGCGGATCCTACGAGCAGTACTTC
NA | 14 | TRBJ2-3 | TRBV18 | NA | CASSPLGRTDTQYF | TGTGCCAGCTCACCCCTCGGTCGCACAGATACGCAGTATTTT
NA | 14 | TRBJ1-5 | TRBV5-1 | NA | CASSEGRLGQPQHF | TGCGCCAGCAGTGAGGGTAGGCTCGGTCAGCCCCAGCATTTT
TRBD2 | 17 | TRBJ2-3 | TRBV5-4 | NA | CASSQGGAGGLTDTQYF | TGTGCCAGCAGCCAAGGAGGGGCGGGGGGGCTAACAGATACGCAGTATTTT
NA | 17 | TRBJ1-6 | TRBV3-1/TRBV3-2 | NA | CASSQDPDSNYNSPLHF | TGTGCCAGCAGCCAAGACCCGGACTCAAACTATAATTCACCCCTCCACTTT
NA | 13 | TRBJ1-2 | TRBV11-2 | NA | CASSLGVGDGYTF | TGTGCCAGCAGCTTAGGTGTAGGGGATGGCTACACCTTC
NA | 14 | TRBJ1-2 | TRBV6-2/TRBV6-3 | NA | CASSYQGSNYGYTF | TGTGCCAGCAGTTATCAGGGGAGTAACTATGGCTACACCTTC
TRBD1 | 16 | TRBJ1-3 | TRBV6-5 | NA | CASSYSWDRVGNTIYF | TGTGCCAGCAGTTACTCTTGGGACAGGGTTGGAAACACCATATATTTT
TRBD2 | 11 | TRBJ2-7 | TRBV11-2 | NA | CASAGAYEQYF | TGTGCCAGCGCGGGAGCGTACGAGCAGTACTTC
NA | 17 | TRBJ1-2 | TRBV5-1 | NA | CASSQLARTRLASGYTF | TGCGCCAGCAGCCAACTAGCGAGGACCCGGCTTGCGTCTGGCTACACCTTC
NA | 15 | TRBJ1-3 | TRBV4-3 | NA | CASSQDRGRRNTIYF | TGCGCCAGCAGCCAAGATCGCGGAAGGAGAAACACCATATATTTT
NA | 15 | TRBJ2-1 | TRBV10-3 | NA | CAISGGSGLTNEQFF | TGTGCCATCAGTGGCGGTTCAGGACTCACCAATGAGCAGTTCTTC
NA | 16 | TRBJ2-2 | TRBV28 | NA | CASNLRGTENTGELFF | TGTGCCAGCAATCTACGGGGGACGGAGAACACCGGGGAGCTGTTTTTT
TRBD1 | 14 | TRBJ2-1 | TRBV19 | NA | CASRGQGAVNEQFF | TGTGCCAGTAGAGGACAGGGGGCGGTCAATGAGCAGTTCTTC
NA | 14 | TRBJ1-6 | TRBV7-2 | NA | CASSLGASNSPLHF | TGTGCCAGCAGCTTAGGGGCGTCGAATTCACCCCTCCACTTT
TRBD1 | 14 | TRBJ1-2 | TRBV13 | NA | CASSFRQGATGYTF | TGTGCCAGCAGCTTCCGACAGGGGGCGACGGGCTACACCTTC
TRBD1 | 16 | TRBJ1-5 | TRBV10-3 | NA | CAISPGQGAVNQPQHF | TGTGCCATCAGTCCAGGACAGGGGGCAGTCAATCAGCCCCAGCATTTT
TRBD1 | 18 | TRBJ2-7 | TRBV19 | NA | CASSIHGQGKGGSYEQYF | TGTGCCAGTAGTATTCACGGACAGGGTAAAGGAGGCTCCTACGAGCAGTACTTC
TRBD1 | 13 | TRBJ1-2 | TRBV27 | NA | CASSSGTAYGYTF | TGTGCCAGCAGTTCCGGGACAGCTTATGGCTACACCTTC
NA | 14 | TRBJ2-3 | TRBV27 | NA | CASSSSGLGDTQYF | TGTGCCAGCAGTTCCTCAGGGTTGGGAGATACGCAGTATTTT
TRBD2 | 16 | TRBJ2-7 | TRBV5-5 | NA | CASSPGGDLLLYEQYF | TGTGCCAGCAGCCCGGGGGGGGACCTCCTTCTCTACGAGCAGTACTTC
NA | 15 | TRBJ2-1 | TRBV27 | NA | CASSRTGGAYNEQFF | TGTGCCAGCAGTCGAACGGGGGGCGCCTACAATGAGCAGTTCTTC
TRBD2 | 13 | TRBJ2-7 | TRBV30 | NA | CASDLAGGSEQYF | TGTGCCTCTGACTTAGCGGGAGGTTCCGAGCAGTACTTC
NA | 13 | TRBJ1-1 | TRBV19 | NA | CASRPTHNTEAFF | TGTGCCAGCCGCCCTACTCACAACACTGAAGCTTTCTTT
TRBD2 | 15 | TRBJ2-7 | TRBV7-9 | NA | CASSLSGTYSYEQYF | TGTGCCAGCAGCTTAAGCGGGACCTACTCCTACGAGCAGTACTTC
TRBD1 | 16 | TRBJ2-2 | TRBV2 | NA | CASSAKTGGVTGELFF | TGTGCCAGCAGTGCGAAGACAGGGGGCGTCACCGGGGAGCTGTTTTTT
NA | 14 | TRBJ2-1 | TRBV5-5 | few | CASSGLGGGNEQFF | TGTGCCAGCAGCGGCCTCGGCGGTGGGAATGAGCAGTTCTTC
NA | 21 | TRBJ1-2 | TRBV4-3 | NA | CASSQDPPGTGSPVIYYGYTF | TGCGCCAGCAGCCAAGATCCCCCAGGAACAGGAAGCCCCGTCATTTATTATGGCTACACCTTC
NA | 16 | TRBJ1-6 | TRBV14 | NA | CASSLLPGAYNSPLHF | TGTGCCAGCAGCCTTCTGCCGGGAGCTTATAATTCACCCCTCCACTTT
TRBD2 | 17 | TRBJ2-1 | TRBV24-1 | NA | CATSDPWGGGRVNEQFF | TGTGCCACCAGTGATCCCTGGGGTGGCGGGAGGGTGAATGAGCAGTTCTTC
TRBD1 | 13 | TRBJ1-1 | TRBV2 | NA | CASSGQGDTEAFF | TGTGCCAGCAGCGGACAGGGAGACACTGAAGCTTTCTTT
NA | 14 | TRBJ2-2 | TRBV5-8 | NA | CASSITEGTGELFF | TGTGCCAGCAGCATCACGGAGGGCACCGGGGAGCTGTTTTTT
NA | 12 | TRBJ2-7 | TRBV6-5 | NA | CASTRVGYEQYF | TGTGCCAGCACGCGGGTCGGCTACGAGCAGTACTTC
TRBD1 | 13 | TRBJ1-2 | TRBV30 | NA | CAWRDRGDYGYTF | TGTGCCTGGAGGGACAGGGGGGACTATGGCTACACCTTC
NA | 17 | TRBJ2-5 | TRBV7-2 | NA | CASSSRGLARSEETQYF | TGTGCCAGCAGCTCCCGAGGTCTGGCGAGATCGGAAGAGACCCAGTACTTC
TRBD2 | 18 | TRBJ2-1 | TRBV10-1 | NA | CASSQAYGLAGGYNEQFF | TGCGCCAGCAGCCAGGCGTACGGACTAGCGGGAGGCTACAATGAGCAGTTCTTC
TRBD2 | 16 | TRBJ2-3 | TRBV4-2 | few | CASSQDWAGGADTQYF | TGTGCCAGCAGCCAAGATTGGGCGGGGGGGGCAGATACGCAGTATTTT
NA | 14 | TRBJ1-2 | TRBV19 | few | CASSMYSGNYGYTF | TGTGCCAGTAGTATGTACTCCGGGAACTATGGCTACACCTTC
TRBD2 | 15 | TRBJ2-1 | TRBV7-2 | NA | CASSRTSGSGNEQFF | TGTGCCAGCAGCAGGACTAGCGGGAGCGGGAATGAGCAGTTCTTC
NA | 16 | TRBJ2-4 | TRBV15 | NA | CATSSATRSAKNIQYF | TGTGCCACCAGCAGCGCGACAAGAAGTGCCAAAAACATTCAGTACTTC
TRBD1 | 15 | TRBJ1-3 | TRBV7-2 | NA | CASSPGQGPGNTIYF | TGTGCCAGCAGCCCAGGACAGGGGCCGGGAAACACCATATATTTT
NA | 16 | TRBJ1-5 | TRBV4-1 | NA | CASSQDFSRYNQPQHF | TGCGCCAGCAGCCAAGATTTTTCCAGGTACAATCAGCCCCAGCATTTT
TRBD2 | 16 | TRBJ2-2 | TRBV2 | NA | CASSDPLAGAEGELFF | TGTGCCAGCAGTGATCCCCTAGCGGGAGCGGAGGGGGAGCTGTTTTTT
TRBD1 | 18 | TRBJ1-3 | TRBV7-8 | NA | CASSFYRDRKDPGNTIYF | TGTGCCAGCAGCTTTTACCGGGACAGAAAAGATCCTGGAAACACCATATATTTT
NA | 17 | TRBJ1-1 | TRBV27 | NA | CASSSSGAPSMNTEAFF | TGTGCCAGCAGTTCCTCAGGGGCCCCCTCGATGAACACTGAAGCTTTCTTT
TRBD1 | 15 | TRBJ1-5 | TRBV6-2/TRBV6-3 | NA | CASSGRGHYNQPQHF | TGTGCCAGCAGTGGAAGGGGGCATTACAATCAGCCCCAGCATTTT
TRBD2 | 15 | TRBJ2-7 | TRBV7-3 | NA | CASSPRLAGISEQYF | TGTGCCAGCAGCCCACGACTAGCGGGGATCTCCGAGCAGTACTTC
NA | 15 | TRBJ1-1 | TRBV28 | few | CASSLAGAMNTEAFF | TGTGCCAGCAGTTTGGCGGGGGCCATGAACACTGAAGCTTTCTTT
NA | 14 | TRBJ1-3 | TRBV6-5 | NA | CASSMDTSGDTIYF | TGTGCCAGCAGTATGGACACCTCCGGTGACACCATATATTTT
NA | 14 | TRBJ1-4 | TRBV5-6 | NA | CASSSPGLNEKLFF | TGTGCCAGCAGTTCTCCAGGGCTGAATGAAAAACTGTTTTTT